A selection of T cell receptor beta chains follows, all from one sample in a study of persistence of HIV-infected CD4 T cells. Sequencing was performed with immunoSEQ multiplex PCR; in TCRdb, only in-frame clones are kept and a portion is missing. The sample yields 44,000 or so clones, 91% seen once. These receptors' targets are unknown. The sequencing here drew on CD4+ T cells sorted from PBMCs after approximately 19-hour stimulation, taken from a patient who received antiretroviral therapy. All receptors derive from an adult man with HIV who was CMV-seropositive. Both conserved end residues are part of each CDR3.

TRBV19	TRBJ2-1	CAIETSYNEQFF
TRBV2	TRBJ1-2	CASSEGQPGQGYGYTF
TRBV19	TRBJ1-1	CASNKGGIVEFWRNTEAFF
TRBV5-1	TRBJ1-4	CASSLEGLGTNEKLFF
TRBV5-1	TRBJ1-2	CASSFATSGYGYTF
TRBV28	TRBJ2-1	CASSGTGGAAYNEQFF
TRBV6-1	TRBJ1-2	CASSEMWYNGYTF
TRBV6-5	TRBJ1-1	CASKGPPANTEAFF
TRBV7-2	TRBJ2-7	CASSGIGGPDEQYF
TRBV2	TRBJ1-2	CASRENRSGYTF
TRBV2	TRBJ2-3	CASRYRGSTDTQYF
TRBV9	TRBJ2-5	CASSGQGGGETQYF
TRBV29-1	TRBJ2-6	CSVEDSGANVLTF
TRBV14	TRBJ2-3	CASSQQRGPVTDTQYF
TRBV18	TRBJ2-4	CASSPLGTEIKNIQYF
TRBV2	TRBJ1-4	CASSEGGAATNEKLFF
TRBV6-5	TRBJ1-2	CASSLEVGRDYGYTF
TRBV4-1	TRBJ1-2	CASSPSDREDYGYTF
TRBV19	TRBJ2-3	CASRRQGSTDTQYF
TRBV7-8	TRBJ2-7	CASSSMGQGYEQYF